A single T cell receptor beta chain is shown here with its context. The sample originates from a study of blood T cell repertoires in COVID-19. The CDR3 is 12 amino acids. The V and J ends lost 7 bases and 3 bases respectively, with 10 bases between them. Germline V CDR1 and CDR2: WNHNN, SYGVQD (reference sequence). This table comes from immunoSEQ multiplex PCR, and its TCRdb copy is limited to in-frame clones, with some not included. Among 35,000 to 50,000 clones listed, 70% to 90% were seen once. Sequenced material: peripheral blood. The rearrangement links TRBV10-1 to TRBJ2-7, with D unresolved. The TCR comes from a man between 70 and 80 years old with active COVID-19. The CDR3 is CASNRLDYEQYF. In DNA form, the CDR3 reads TGCGCCAGCAATAGACTCGACTACGAGCAGTACTTC.